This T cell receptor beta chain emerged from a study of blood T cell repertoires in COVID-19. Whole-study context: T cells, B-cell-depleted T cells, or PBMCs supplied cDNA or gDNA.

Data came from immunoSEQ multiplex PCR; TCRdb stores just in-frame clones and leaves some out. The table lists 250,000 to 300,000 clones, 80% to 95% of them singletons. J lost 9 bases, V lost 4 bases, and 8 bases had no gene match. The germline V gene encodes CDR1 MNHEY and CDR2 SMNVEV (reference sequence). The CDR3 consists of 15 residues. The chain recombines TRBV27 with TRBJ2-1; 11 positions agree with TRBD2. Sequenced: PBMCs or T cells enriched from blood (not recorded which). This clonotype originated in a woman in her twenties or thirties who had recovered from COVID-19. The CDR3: CASSYGSGRAFEQFF. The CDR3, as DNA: TGTGCCAGCAGTTACGGTAGCGGGAGGGCCTTTGAGCAGTTCTTC.